The T cell receptor (beta chain) under discussion was sequenced for a study of T-cell memory formation after mild COVID-19. In its sample, this clonotype was seen many times. Using its own MiXCR run on the 5' RACE reads, TCRdb lists one record per CDR3 protein. Found here are 250,000 to 400,000 distinct CDR3 sequences, 13% to 15% of them singletons; the top ten hold 21%. V lost 0 bases, J lost 0 bases, and 7 bases lay in between. The CDR3 covers 14 residues. Germline CDR1 is SGHRS and CDR2 is YFSETQ. Sequenced: PBMCs or a T cell subset sorted from them (not recorded which). V usage is TRBV5-1 and J usage is TRBJ2-7, with D maybe TRBD1 (5 bases). The receptor's source is a man aged 18 to 29 who had mild COVID-19 (a few samples of this study predate the infection). Cell type and time point are not known. CDR3 sequence: CASSLGGFSYEQYF. The DNA of the CDR3 is TGCGCCAGCAGCTTGGGGGGCTTCTCCTACGAGCAGTACTTC.